This passage covers 5 T cell receptor beta chains from one sample sequenced in a study of post-analysis software for immune sequencing data. These TCRs are of unknown antigen specificity. General study findings and limits: Five or six TRBV segments, TRBV5-6, TRBV5-1 and TRBV20-1 among them, were found more frequent in patients than controls.

Unique molecular identifiers were carried by the TCR beta cDNA libraries. In TCRdb, the PCR reads were re-called with MiXCR into one record per CDR3 protein. The sample lists about 540,000 distinct CDR3 sequences, less than 40% seen once, with roughly 6% in the top ten. Sequencing was done on a sample of blood. The receptors were gathered from a girl aged 2 to 17 with multiple sclerosis.

V gene TRBV28 combines with J gene TRBJ1-1; maybe TRBD1 (5 bases). V gave up 5 bases and J gave up 3 bases, with 19 bases separating them. This CDR3 region has 16 residues. CDR1 and CDR2 from the germline V gene are MDHEN and SYDVKM. Written as DNA, the CDR3 is TGTGCCAGCAGTCCCGGGACCGGGACCTTATACACTGAAGCTTTCTTT. Translated: CASSPGTGTLYTEAFF.

This clonotype appeared many times. The gene calls are TRBV12-3 or TRBV12-4 and TRBJ2-7; the D is unclear. CDR3 length: 14 residues. Trimming removed 1 base at V and 7 bases at J, with 14 bases between. CDR3 sequence (DNA): TGTGCCAGCAGTTTAGTAGCCAGCGATTTTGAGCAGTACTTC. Protein: CASSLVASDFEQYF.

J is TRBJ2-5 and V is TRBV20-1, with a tentative D call TRBD2 (6 bases). The CDR3 sequence is 15 residues long. The germline V gene encodes CDR1 DFQATT and CDR2 SNEGSKA (reference sequence). Trimming stripped 1 base from V and 0 bases from J, with 12 bases between. The CDR3 spells CSARAGGENQETQYF. DNA of the CDR3: TGCAGTGCTAGAGCCGGGGGAGAAAACCAAGAGACCCAGTACTTC.

V gene TRBV11-2 combines with J gene TRBJ2-7; perhaps D is TRBD1 or TRBD2 (5 bases each). The DNA end favors TRBJ2-5, so the J call may be wrong. The CDR3 consists of 14 residues. Germline CDR1 and CDR2: SGHAT and FQNNGV. In DNA form, the CDR3 reads TGTGCCAGCAGCGTAAGGTCCGGGACGGAGACCCAGTACTTC. It encodes CASSVRSGTETQYF.

The rearrangement uses TRBV20-1 and TRBJ2-3; tentative D call: TRBD2 (5 bases). The CDR3 runs to 15 residues. The germline gives CDR1 DFQATT, CDR2 SNEGSKA (reference sequence). V lost 3 bases and J 0 bases, leaving 13 bases between the germline ends. The DNA of the CDR3 is TGCAGTGCTAGTAGCCGAGCGGAAAGCACAGATACGCAGTATTTT. Its translation: CSASSRAESTDTQYF.